What follows is one T cell receptor beta chain and its context. Its target is not known. This sample is drawn from a study of cytomegalovirus exposure and HLA in healthy donors. Study-wide findings and caveats: The majority of TCR sequences were rare, yet some public TCRs appeared in many donors. An ancestry cluster, one associated with Asian ancestry, reportedly showed fewer N-insertions than the roughly 700-donor mean in a later analysis. There were a few CMV-associated chains whose specificity for CMV antigens was confirmed in vitro. Further analysis was carried out later, and it showed several of the most significant clusters appearing linked to common viral pathogens.

Amplification used 60 Vbeta primers and 13 Jbeta primers. The assay was immunoSEQ multiplex PCR, and TCRdb's table has in-frame clones only and misses some. The sample shows 150,000 to 200,000 clones, about 70% of them seen only once. The CDR3 spans 14 residues. V lost 0 bases and J 2 bases, leaving 7 bases between the germline ends. CDR1 and CDR2 (germline): SGHNT, YYREEE (reference sequence). Sequencing used PBMCs. The chain combines TRBV5-4 with TRBJ2-3; D gene ambiguous. The receptor's source is a woman between 25 and 40 years old in good health and CMV-seronegative. The CDR3: CASSLALYTDTQYF. CDR3 DNA sequence: TGTGCCAGCAGCTTGGCTCTCTACACAGATACGCAGTATTTT.